The 17 T cell receptor beta chains given below trace back to one sample, sequenced in a study of early T cells in non-severe SARS-CoV-2 infection. Using its own MiXCR run on the 5' RACE reads, TCRdb lists one record per CDR3 protein. The table shows more than 35,000 distinct CDR3 sequences, with 6.3% occurring only once. The sequencing input was whole blood. The receptors stem from an adult who was a healthcare worker with PCR-confirmed SARS-CoV-2 infection or an uninfected control (not recorded which).

This clonotype ranks as medium-sized. The V call is TRBV6-5, the J call TRBJ2-2; D uncertain. V was clipped by 0 bases and J by 2 bases, with 13 bases between them. Germline CDR1 MNHEY, CDR2 SVGAGI. This CDR3 is built from 17 residues. The DNA of the CDR3 is TGTGCCAGCAGTTACTCGCCGTCTTCCAAAAACACCGGGGAGCTGTTTTTT. It specifies CASSYSPSSKNTGELFF.

Concerning this clonotype itself: Possible read error: a much larger clone is one base away. V usage is TRBV18 and J usage is TRBJ2-1; D gene uncertain. CDR1 is KGHSH and CDR2 is LQKENI in the germline V gene. The CDR3 is made up of 14 amino acids. The CDR3 protein is CVSSPPAASSEQFF. CDR3 nucleotide sequence: TGTGTCAGCTCACCACCTGCCGCGAGCTCTGAGCAGTTCTTC.

The genes are TRBV5-1 and TRBJ2-5; D tentatively reads TRBD1 or TRBD2 (5 bases each). Germline V gene lookup returns CDR1 SGHRS and CDR2 YFSETQ. V shed 0 bases and J shed 2 bases, with 17 bases lying between them. The CDR3 is 17 amino acids. The CDR3 nucleotides read TGCGCCAGCAGCTTGGGCCCACCGTGGGGGTTTCAAGAGACCCAGTACTTC. This translates into CASSLGPPWGFQETQYF.

This clonotype was picked up a small number of times. The chain joins TRBV10-1 to TRBJ1-5; D is perhaps TRBD1 (5 bases). In germline, CDR1 is WNHNN, CDR2 SYGVQD (reference sequence). CDR3 size: 13 residues. Trimming stripped 7 bases from V and 7 bases from J, with 14 bases between. CDR3 in amino acids: CASNVRAYQPQHF. DNA of the CDR3: TGCGCCAGCAACGTCAGGGCTTACCAGCCCCAGCATTTT.

The chain combines TRBV24-1 with TRBJ2-7, with a weak D call TRBD1 (6 bases). This CDR3 has 15 residues. CDR1 KGHDR and CDR2 SFDVKD come from the germline V gene. Trimming took 4 bases from V and 6 from J, leaving 18 bases between them. CDR3 DNA: TGTGCCACCAGTGACCGCGGACAGCCGGCGGGCGAGCAGTACTTC. Its protein is CATSDRGQPAGEQYF.

In this sample, this clonotype turned up a few times. The chain couples TRBV6-5 to TRBJ2-3, with unresolved D. The CDR3 contains 14 residues. CDR1 and CDR2 (germline): MNHEY, SVGAGI. Between the trimmed V and J ends, which lost 2 bases and 2 bases, there was a span of 8 bases. The CDR3 DNA follows: TGTGCCAGCAGTTACGGGGTCGACACAGATACGCAGTATTTT. Residues: CASSYGVDTDTQYF.

V usage is TRBV7-6 and J usage is TRBJ2-1, with D unresolved. The CDR3 contains 14 residues. Germline V lookup: CDR1 SGHVS, CDR2 FNYEAQ. V lost 0 bases, J lost 2 bases, and 5 bases lay in between. The CDR3 loop reads CASSLANTYNEQFF. The CDR3 region has the DNA TGTGCCAGCAGCTTAGCCAACACCTACAATGAGCAGTTCTTC.

This clonotype showed up many times. The chain joins TRBV7-8 to TRBJ1-5; no definite D call. The CDR3 spans 14 residues. Trimming took 5 bases from V and 3 from J, leaving 11 bases between them. The germline gives CDR1 SGHVS, CDR2 FQNEAQ. CDR3: CASSPTAINQPQHF. The CDR3 nucleotides read TGTGCCAGCAGCCCAACGGCCATCAATCAGCCCCAGCATTTT.

The rearrangement joins TRBV6-2 or TRBV6-3 to TRBJ2-3, with a weak D call TRBD2 (6 bases). The CDR3 extends over 14 amino acids. Germline-derived CDR1 and CDR2 are MNHEY and SVGEGT. Trimming took 6 bases from V and 8 from J, leaving 18 bases between them. This chain's CDR3 is CASSPGTPLVTQYF. CDR3 coding DNA: TGTGCCAGCAGCCCAGGGACTCCACTGGTTACGCAGTATTTT.

In this sample, this clonotype turned up many times. V usage is TRBV20-1 and J usage is TRBJ1-6; possibly TRBD1 for D (6 bases). V lost 8 bases to trimming and J lost 9 bases, with 23 bases between them. Germline V lookup: CDR1 DFQATT, CDR2 SNEGSKA (reference sequence). The CDR3 runs to 15 residues. The CDR3 loop reads CSTLGPKTGGSPLHF. In DNA form, the CDR3 reads TGCAGTACTCTTGGGCCGAAGACAGGCGGTTCACCCCTCCACTTT.

This chain links TRBV15 with TRBJ1-2; D uncertain. The CDR3 has 15 amino acids. Per germline, CDR1 LNHNV and CDR2 YYDKDF (reference sequence). Trimming cost V 3 bases and J 0 bases, with 11 bases left between them. CDR3 bases: TGTGCCACCAGCAGCCAACGGATACCTAACTATGGCTACACCTTC. This translates into CATSSQRIPNYGYTF.

Only a few counts were recorded for this clonotype. V usage is TRBV7-9 and J usage is TRBJ1-1; D unclear. From germline, CDR1 is SEHNR and CDR2 FQNEAQ (reference sequence). This CDR3 has 14 residues. Deletions cut 5 bases from V and 4 bases from J, with 14 bases between. This chain's CDR3 is CASSTMTEGTEAFF. CDR3 DNA sequence: TGTGCCAGCAGCACAATGACGGAGGGCACTGAAGCTTTCTTT.

This sequence joins TRBV11-2 and TRBJ2-5, with D possibly being TRBD1 or TRBD2 (6 bases each). Per the germline V gene, CDR1 is SGHAT and CDR2 is FQNNGV. Trimming removed 2 bases from V and 5 bases from J, with 12 bases in between. This CDR3 region has 14 residues. CDR3 in amino acids: CASSLSRGLETQYF. The CDR3 DNA is TGTGCCAGCAGCTTATCCCGGGGGCTTGAGACCCAGTACTTC.

This clonotype was recorded at least ten times. The chain couples TRBV6-5 to TRBJ2-2; D may be TRBD1 or TRBD2 (5 bases each). In germline, CDR1 is MNHEY, CDR2 SVGAGI. With 2 bases removed from V and 2 bases from J, the gap between germline ends came to 9 bases. The CDR3 runs 15 residues. CDR3 sequence (DNA): TGTGCCAGCAGTTACCGGGGACCTAACACCGGGGAGCTGTTTTTT. It is translated as CASSYRGPNTGELFF.

Ten or more counts support this clonotype. The rearrangement links TRBV11-2 to TRBJ2-7; unclear D gene. CDR1 SGHAT and CDR2 FQNNGV come from the germline V gene. CDR3 size: 14 residues. The germline V and J ends were trimmed by 2 bases and 4 bases, with 12 bases remaining between them. The CDR3 DNA follows: TGTGCCAGCAGCTTAACGGCCGTGGGGTACGAGCAGTACTTC. Translation: CASSLTAVGYEQYF.

Ten or more counts support this clonotype. The chain joins TRBV11-2 to TRBJ1-1; D may be TRBD1 (6 bases). V was trimmed by 5 bases and J by 6 bases, leaving 19 bases between them. Germline V lookup: CDR1 SGHAT, CDR2 FQNNGV. This CDR3 has 15 amino acids. CDR3 sequence (DNA): TGTGCCAGCAGCCCCGACAGGTCCGTCTACGCTGAAGCTTTCTTT. Translation gives CASSPDRSVYAEAFF.

This clonotype has a count of ten or more. The V and J genes are TRBV5-1 and TRBJ2-7, with 10 bases lining up with TRBD1. The germline V gene has CDR1 SGHRS and CDR2 YFSETQ. The CDR3 consists of 15 residues. J gave up 5 bases and V 3 bases, and 8 bases lay outside the gene matches. CDR3 coding DNA: TGCGCCAGCAGCTCATCGACAGGGGGCGTAAACGAGCAGTACTTC. This translates into CASSSSTGGVNEQYF.